This is a list of T cell receptor beta chains from one sample in a study of T cell repertoires in cytomegalovirus infection. Using its own MiXCR run on the reads, TCRdb lists one record per CDR3 protein. The sample includes approximately 500,000 distinct CDR3 sequences, about 26% of them seen just once. Sequencing used PBMCs. The receptors were sampled from a human donor in good health (CMV status not recorded). Some clones in this sample may be carry-over from other donors' samples. Both conserved end residues are part of each CDR3. Fields, in order: CDR3 length, J gene, V gene, CDR3 protein.

len: 15; j_gene: TRBJ1-5; v_gene: TRBV7-9; CDR3aa: CASSSPGEIGQPQHF
len: 13; j_gene: TRBJ2-1; v_gene: TRBV19; CDR3aa: CASRPGVYNEQFF
len: 15; j_gene: TRBJ2-5; v_gene: TRBV7-7; CDR3aa: CASSLSQGGQETQYF
len: 12; j_gene: TRBJ1-1; v_gene: TRBV7-9; CDR3aa: CASSQMNTEAFF
len: 14; j_gene: TRBJ1-5; v_gene: TRBV12-3/TRBV12-4; CDR3aa: CASSLTPPGQPQHF
len: 13; j_gene: TRBJ1-2; v_gene: TRBV25-1; CDR3aa: CASSEAGNYGYTF
len: 15; j_gene: TRBJ2-2; v_gene: TRBV7-2; CDR3aa: CASSREGVGAGELFF
len: 18; j_gene: TRBJ2-4; v_gene: TRBV27; CDR3aa: CASSYPPWSPRPKNIQYF
len: 13; j_gene: TRBJ2-3; v_gene: TRBV7-2; CDR3aa: CASSLIPARTQYF
len: 12; j_gene: TRBJ1-2; v_gene: TRBV20-1; CDR3aa: CSASRGSEGYTF
len: 15; j_gene: TRBJ2-5; v_gene: TRBV6-2/TRBV6-3; CDR3aa: CASSLLAGFQETQYF
len: 14; j_gene: TRBJ2-5; v_gene: TRBV28; CDR3aa: CASSIPRDIETQYF
len: 16; j_gene: TRBJ2-2; v_gene: TRBV11-3; CDR3aa: CASSQDWAGGPRELFF
len: 15; j_gene: TRBJ1-6; v_gene: TRBV2; CDR3aa: CASSEEKGQTSPLHF
len: 15; j_gene: TRBJ2-1; v_gene: TRBV5-5; CDR3aa: CASSRVLANYNEQFF
len: 15; j_gene: TRBJ1-2; v_gene: TRBV7-9; CDR3aa: CASTLGATRNYGYTF
len: 14; j_gene: TRBJ2-1; v_gene: TRBV6-5; CDR3aa: CASSPRRGGNEQFF
len: 18; j_gene: TRBJ2-1; v_gene: TRBV7-2; CDR3aa: CASSFGLRYQVAYNEQFF
len: 14; j_gene: TRBJ1-2; v_gene: TRBV7-2; CDR3aa: CASSSRQGLFGYTF
len: 17; j_gene: TRBJ2-1; v_gene: TRBV24-1; CDR3aa: CATSDLSSESSYNEQFF
len: 14; j_gene: TRBJ2-2; v_gene: TRBV6-2/TRBV6-3; CDR3aa: CASSYSGRPGELFF
len: 16; j_gene: TRBJ2-3; v_gene: TRBV12-3/TRBV12-4; CDR3aa: CASSFSLPRATDTQYF
len: 16; j_gene: TRBJ2-3; v_gene: TRBV20-1; CDR3aa: CSANDRLAGAADTQYF
len: 15; j_gene: TRBJ2-3; v_gene: TRBV10-3; CDR3aa: CAISAVNLSSTTQYF
len: 15; j_gene: TRBJ2-1; v_gene: TRBV4-3; CDR3aa: CASSQDYGRANEQFF
len: 14; j_gene: TRBJ1-1; v_gene: TRBV6-6; CDR3aa: CASSYGPFKSMAFF
len: 16; j_gene: TRBJ2-7; v_gene: TRBV6-2/TRBV6-3; CDR3aa: CASTLYPLAGSYEQYF
len: 14; j_gene: TRBJ2-3; v_gene: TRBV7-2; CDR3aa: CAVSRTPVGDTQYF
len: 16; j_gene: TRBJ1-3; v_gene: TRBV7-8; CDR3aa: CASSLAVGGAGNTIYF
len: 12; j_gene: TRBJ2-3; v_gene: TRBV28; CDR3aa: CASSFSEDTQYF
len: 15; j_gene: TRBJ2-1; v_gene: TRBV7-2; CDR3aa: CASSPTRVRYNEQFF
len: 15; j_gene: TRBJ1-5; v_gene: TRBV19; CDR3aa: CASSLTGTNFGPQHF
len: 16; j_gene: TRBJ2-1; v_gene: TRBV29-1; CDR3aa: CSVEGLGGGRYNEQFF